This T cell receptor beta chain is drawn from a study of T cell responses to AZD1222 COVID-19 vaccine. Some clones are missing from TCRdb's copy, which holds only in-frame ones; the method was immunoSEQ multiplex PCR. The table shows 73,000 or so clones, with less than 85% occurring only once. CDR1 is SEHNR and CDR2 is FQNEAQ in the germline V gene (reference sequence). The V and J ends lost 2 bases and 3 bases respectively, with 10 bases between them. This CDR3 is 15 amino acids long. This clonotype originated in an adult who received the AZD1222 COVID-19 vaccine. The chain carries TRBV7-9 and TRBJ2-2; D unclear. The sequenced sample was peripheral blood, obtained 28 days after the second AZD1222 dose. The CDR3 DNA is TGTGCCAGCAGCTTAAGGTTGGATTACACCGGGGAGCTGTTTTTT. This encodes CASSLRLDYTGELFF.